Following are 24 T cell receptor beta chains from one sample sequenced in a study of blood T cell repertoires in COVID-19. Method: immunoSEQ multiplex PCR; TCRdb's copy keeps in-frame clones and lacks some. The sample holds 150,000 to 200,000 clones, around 77% seen once. The sample consisted of peripheral blood. All receptors come from a man in his 70s with acute or convalescent COVID-19.

J is TRBJ1-5 and V is TRBV19; no firm D call. CDR3 length: 13 amino acids. Germline V gene lookup returns CDR1 LNHDA and CDR2 SQIVND (reference sequence). V was cut by 3 bases and J by 5 bases, with 8 bases left in between. The CDR3 nucleotides read TGTGCCAGTAGTATCGAGATATATCAGCCCCAGCATTTT. It is translated as CASSIEIYQPQHF.

The V gene is TRBV5-1, the J gene TRBJ1-1, with 9 bases fitting TRBD1. Looked up from germline, CDR1 is SGHRS and CDR2 is YFSETQ. The junction had 4 bases not matched to a gene; V was cut back by 3 bases and J by 1 base. The CDR3 covers 15 residues. CDR3 sequence reads: CASSYRGRENTEAFF. For the CDR3, the DNA is TGCGCCAGCAGCTACAGGGGGCGCGAGAACACTGAAGCTTTCTTT.

The chain has TRBV9 and TRBJ2-5; 10 nucleotides line up with TRBD1. This CDR3 is 15 amino acids long. Germline V CDR1 and CDR2: SGDLS, YYNGEE. With 0 bases clipped from V and 5 bases from J, the junction kept 4 bases outside the gene matches. The DNA of the CDR3 is TGTGCCAGCAGCGTAGGGGGACAGGGGCTCGAGACCCAGTACTTC. Translated, it gives CASSVGGQGLETQYF.

This sequence joins TRBV28 and TRBJ2-3; 8 bases line up with TRBD2. CDR3 length equals 14 residues. Germline V gives CDR1 MDHEN, CDR2 SYDVKM. The V and J ends lost 8 bases and 3 bases, in that order; junction bases with no gene match: 7. This chain's CDR3 is CASESGSRTDTQYF. The CDR3 DNA is TGTGCCAGCGAGAGCGGGAGCCGAACAGATACGCAGTATTTT.

The chain recombines TRBV5-4 with TRBJ2-1, with 12 bases lining up with TRBD1. The germline V gene has CDR1 SGHNT and CDR2 YYREEE (reference sequence). The CDR3 consists of 15 residues. J gave up 8 bases and V 2 bases, and 5 bases lay outside the gene matches. The CDR3: CASSLPGQGAHEQFF. The CDR3 coding sequence is TGTGCCAGCAGCTTACCGGGACAGGGGGCCCATGAGCAGTTCTTC.

This rearrangement joins TRBV24-1 to TRBJ1-2; the D gene is possibly TRBD1 (6 bases). The V end was cut by 9 bases, the J end by 2 bases, with 15 bases between. The CDR3 is 14 residues long. Germline V gene sequence: CDR1 KGHDR, CDR2 SFDVKD. This chain's CDR3 is CATADGTTNYGYTF. CDR3 in DNA: TGTGCCACCGCCGATGGGACAACAAACTATGGCTACACCTTC.

The chain recombines TRBV28 with TRBJ1-1, with 7 bases lining up with TRBD1. Germline V gene data show CDR1 as MDHEN and CDR2 as SYDVKM. The CDR3 is 12 amino acids. V was clipped by 8 bases and J by 1 base; unmatched bases: 1. The CDR3 region is CASWTGNTEAFF. CDR3 nucleotides: TGTGCCAGCTGGACAGGGAACACTGAAGCTTTCTTT.

The chain links TRBV5-8 to TRBJ1-5; TRBD1 matches at 7 bases. V lost 7 bases to trimming and J lost 2 bases; unmatched junction nucleotides: 15. Germline CDR1 SGHTS, CDR2 YDEGEE. The CDR3 length is 17 residues. The CDR3 region has the DNA TGTGCCAGCCAGGCAGCCGGGACAGTGACTCGCAATCAGCCCCAGCATTTT. Its protein is CASQAAGTVTRNQPQHF.

The chain employs TRBV7-8 and TRBJ2-7; the match to TRBD2 covers 10 bases. V was clipped by 8 bases and J by 1 base; unmatched bases: 8. Germline V gives CDR1 SGHVS, CDR2 FQNEAQ. This CDR3 has 15 amino acids. The CDR3 protein is CASLPGLAFSYEQYF. CDR3 coding DNA: TGTGCCAGCTTACCGGGACTAGCGTTTTCCTACGAGCAGTACTTC.

This clone was counted once. V gene TRBV19 combines with J gene TRBJ1-3, with D perhaps matching TRBD1 (6 bases). Germline lookup yields CDR1 LNHDA and CDR2 SQIVND (reference sequence). The CDR3 is made up of 16 amino acids. V was cut by 3 bases and J by 0 bases, with 12 bases left in between. The CDR3 DNA is TGTGCCAGTAGTATTTTGGGGACACACTCTGGAAACACCATATATTTT. This gives the protein CASSILGTHSGNTIYF.

The J gene is TRBJ1-6, the V gene TRBV11-3; 7 bases fit TRBD1. V shed 4 bases, J shed 8 bases, and the junction held 8 bases outside the gene matches. The CDR3 is 15 amino acids. The germline CDR1 and CDR2 sequences are SGHNT and YENEEA. The CDR3 sequence is CASSSGAGGHSPLHF. DNA for the CDR3: TGTGCCAGCAGCTCAGGGGCAGGGGGACATTCACCCCTCCACTTT. The complete variable domain, with remaining parts taken from reference TRBV11-3 and TRBJ1-6, reads EAGVVQSPRYKIIEKKQPVAFWCNPISGHNTLYWYLQNLGQGPELLIRYENEEAVDDSQLPKDRFSAERLKGVDSTLKIQPAELGDSAVYLCASSSGAGGHSPLHFGNGTRLTVT.

This chain's CDR3 is CAWSVGQAGETQYF. The CDR3 coding sequence is TGTGCCTGGAGTGTAGGGCAGGCGGGAGAGACCCAGTACTTC. The chain is built from TRBV30 and TRBJ2-5; weak D call: TRBD2 (5 bases). V was pared by 0 bases and J by 4 bases, with 12 bases between. This CDR3 comprises 14 residues. Germline V gene lookup returns CDR1 GTSNPN and CDR2 SVGIG (reference sequence).

The rearrangement joins TRBV30 to TRBJ2-7; TRBD2 agrees at 11 bases. Trimming removed 4 bases from V and 2 bases from J; junction bases left unmatched: 7. CDR1 is GTSNPN and CDR2 is SVGIG in the germline V gene (reference sequence). This CDR3 is 15 amino acids long. CDR3 coding DNA: TGTGCCTGGACTCAAGGGACTAGCGGCGCCTACGAGCAGTACTTC. Residues: CAWTQGTSGAYEQYF.

This CDR3 reads CASSSRDSSNQPQHF. Here the CDR3 DNA reads TGTGCCAGCAGTTCCCGGGACAGCAGCAATCAGCCCCAGCATTTT. The chain couples TRBV3-1 (or the pseudogene TRBV3-2) to TRBJ1-5; the match to TRBD1 covers 7 bases. The V segment lost 6 bases and the J segment 1 base; nucleotides outside the gene matches: 6. Germline-derived CDR1 and CDR2 are LGHDT and YNNKEL (reference sequence). This CDR3 contains 15 residues.

This chain uses TRBV19 with TRBJ1-4; 8 nucleotides agree with TRBD1. The CDR3 runs 14 residues. Germline V lookup: CDR1 LNHDA, CDR2 SQIVND (reference sequence). V was pared by 9 bases and J by 4 bases, with 7 bases of the junction left unmatched. The CDR3 coding sequence is TGTGCCAGCTCGGGACAGGCGAATAATGAAAAACTGTTTTTT. Its translation is CASSGQANNEKLFF.

This chain uses TRBV2 with TRBJ1-2; 7 bases align to TRBD1. With V trimmed by 6 bases and J by 4 bases, 5 bases remained unmatched. This CDR3 is 13 amino acids long. From germline, CDR1 is SNHLY and CDR2 FYNNEI. CDR3 in amino acids: CASRGTDRYGYTF. CDR3 coding DNA: TGTGCCAGCAGGGGGACAGATCGCTATGGCTACACCTTC.

V and J are TRBV7-2 and TRBJ2-4; D is possibly TRBD2 (6 bases). The V end lost 0 bases, the J end lost 3 bases, and 21 bases lay between the germline ends. This CDR3 is built from 19 residues. CDR1 is SGHTA, CDR2 FQGNSA, per germline. The CDR3 sequence is CASSLAEPGNLGGKNIQYF. CDR3 in DNA: TGTGCCAGCAGCTTAGCAGAGCCTGGCAACCTGGGGGGCAAAAACATTCAGTACTTC. The full variable domain, rest sourced from reference TRBV7-2 and TRBJ2-4, is GAGVSQSPSNKVTEKGKDVELRCDPISGHTALYWYRQSLGQGLEFLIYFQGNSAPDKSGLPSDRFSAERTGGSVSTLTIQRTQQEDSAVYLCASSLAEPGNLGGKNIQYFGAGTRLSVL.

The rearrangement joins TRBV18 to TRBJ1-1; no clear D gene. The V end lost 6 bases, the J end lost 2 bases, and 10 bases lay between the germline ends. CDR1 is KGHSH and CDR2 is LQKENI in the germline V gene. This CDR3 spans 13 amino acids. This CDR3 is CASSLGANTEAFF. CDR3 coding DNA: TGTGCCAGCTCTCTAGGAGCCAACACTGAAGCTTTCTTT.

V and J are TRBV7-8 and TRBJ2-7, with 7 bases aligning to TRBD1. This CDR3 region has 16 residues. The germline V gene encodes CDR1 SGHVS and CDR2 FQNEAQ. V lost 2 bases and J lost 1; bases outside the gene matches: 8. Written as DNA, the CDR3 is TGTGCCAGCAGCTTATCTTTCCGACAGGGTTCCTACGAGCAGTACTTC. Residues: CASSLSFRQGSYEQYF.

V gene TRBV5-8 combines with J gene TRBJ2-3, with TRBD2 matching over 7 bases. CDR3 length: 14 amino acids. After removal of 4 bases from V and 4 bases from J, the junction contained 6 bases not matched to a gene. CDR1 and CDR2 (germline): SGHTS, YDEGEE. The CDR3 is CASSPGGPADTQYF. The DNA for the CDR3 is TGTGCCAGCAGCCCGGGAGGACCCGCAGATACGCAGTATTTT.

The rearrangement links TRBV19 to TRBJ2-5; 7 nucleotides agree with TRBD1. Germline loops: CDR1 LNHDA, CDR2 SQIVND (reference sequence). V gave up 4 bases and J gave up 5 bases; unmatched junction bases: 4. The CDR3 has 13 amino acids. The chain's CDR3 is CASSRQGSETQYF. The CDR3 nucleotides are TGTGCCAGTAGTAGACAGGGATCCGAGACCCAGTACTTC.

A few counts support this clone. The CDR3 loop reads CAWSDRDRGYTF. In DNA form, the CDR3 reads TGTGCCTGGAGTGACAGAGACCGTGGCTACACCTTC. The chain has TRBV30 and TRBJ1-2; D ambiguous. V lost 1 base and J 7 bases, leaving 10 bases between the germline ends. The CDR3 loop spans 12 amino acids. Germline values: CDR1 GTSNPN, CDR2 SVGIG (reference sequence).

The V and J genes are TRBV11-1 and TRBJ2-7; no reliable D call. V gave up 2 bases and J gave up 5 bases, with 13 bases separating them. Germline-derived CDR1 and CDR2 are SGHAT and FQDESV (reference sequence). This CDR3 is built from 14 residues. CDR3 region: CASSLSITRDEQYF. In nucleotides, the CDR3 is TGTGCCAGCAGCTTAAGCATAACCCGGGACGAGCAGTACTTC.

In this sample, this clone turned up a few times. This chain connects TRBV19 to TRBJ2-7; D call uncertain. CDR3 length: 13 amino acids. With 0 bases removed from V and 6 bases from J, the gap between germline ends came to 9 bases. Germline V gene sequence: CDR1 LNHDA, CDR2 SQIVND (reference sequence). The CDR3 region is CASSIDQDSEQYF. For the CDR3, the DNA is TGTGCCAGTAGTATAGATCAGGATTCCGAGCAGTACTTC. Variable domain in full (rest from reference TRBV19 and TRBJ2-7): DGGITQSPKYLFRKEGQNVTLSCEQNLNHDAMYWYRQDPGQGLRLIYYSQIVNDFQKGDIAEGYSVSREKKESFPLTVTSAQKNPTAFYLCASSIDQDSEQYFGPGTRLTVT.